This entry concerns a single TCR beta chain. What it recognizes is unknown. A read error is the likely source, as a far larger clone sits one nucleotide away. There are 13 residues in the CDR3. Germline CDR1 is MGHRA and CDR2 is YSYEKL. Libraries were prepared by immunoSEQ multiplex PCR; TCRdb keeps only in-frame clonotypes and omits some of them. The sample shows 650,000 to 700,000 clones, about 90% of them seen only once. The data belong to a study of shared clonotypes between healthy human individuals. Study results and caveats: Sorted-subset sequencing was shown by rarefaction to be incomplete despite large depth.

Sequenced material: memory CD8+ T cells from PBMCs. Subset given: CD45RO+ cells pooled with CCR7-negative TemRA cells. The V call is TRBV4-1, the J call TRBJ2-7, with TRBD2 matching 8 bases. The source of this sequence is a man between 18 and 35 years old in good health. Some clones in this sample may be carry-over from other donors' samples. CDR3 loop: CVSSPRTSSEQYF. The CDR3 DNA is TGCGTCAGCAGCCCCCGGACTAGCAGCGAGCAGTACTTC.